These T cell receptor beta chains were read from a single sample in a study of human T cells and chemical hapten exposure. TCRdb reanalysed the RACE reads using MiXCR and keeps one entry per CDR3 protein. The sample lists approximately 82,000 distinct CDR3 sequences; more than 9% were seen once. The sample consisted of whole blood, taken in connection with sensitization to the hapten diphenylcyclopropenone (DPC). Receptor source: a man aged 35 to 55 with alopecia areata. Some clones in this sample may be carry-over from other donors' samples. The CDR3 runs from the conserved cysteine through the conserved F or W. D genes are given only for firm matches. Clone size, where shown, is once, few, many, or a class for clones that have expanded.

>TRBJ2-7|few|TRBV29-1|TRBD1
TGCAGCGTTTCAGGACAGGGTGCTAATTACGAGCAGTACTTC
CSVSGQGANYEQYF
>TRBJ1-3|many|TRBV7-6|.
TGTGCCAGCAGCTTAGGGGTCTCCTACTCTGGAAACACCATATATTTT
CASSLGVSYSGNTIYF
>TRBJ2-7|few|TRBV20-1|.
TGCAGTGCCAGCGGTCGACCCAGCTCCGAGCAGTACTTC
CSASGRPSSEQYF
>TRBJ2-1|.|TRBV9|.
TGTGCCAGCAGCGAGGACTCCCCCTCCTACAATGAGCAGTTCTTC
CASSEDSPSYNEQFF
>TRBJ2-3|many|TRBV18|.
TGTGCCAGCTCACCAAGGGGGACAGATACGCAGTATTTT
CASSPRGTDTQYF
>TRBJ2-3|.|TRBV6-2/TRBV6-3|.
TGTGCCAGCCGCGCCCCTGGAGGGGGTTACACAGATACGCAGTATTTT
CASRAPGGGYTDTQYF
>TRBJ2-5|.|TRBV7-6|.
TGTGCCAGCAGCTTCCGCAGGGGCCGGGAGACCCAGTACTTC
CASSFRRGRETQYF
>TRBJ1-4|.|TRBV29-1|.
TGCAGCTCGCGGGGGGTGGGCGAAAAACTGTTTTTT
CSSRGVGEKLFF
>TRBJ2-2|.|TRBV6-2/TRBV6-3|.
TGTGCCAGCAGCCCCTGGACGACCGGGGAGCTGTTTTTT
CASSPWTTGELFF
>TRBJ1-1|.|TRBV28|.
TGTGCCAGCAGTTTACTATCAGGAGTAAACACTGAAGCTTTCTTT
CASSLLSGVNTEAFF
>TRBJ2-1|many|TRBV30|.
TGTGCCTGGGACCTTACTCAAATCAATGAGCAGTTCTTC
CAWDLTQINEQFF
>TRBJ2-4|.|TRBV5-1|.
TGCGCCAGCTTCGAGGGTAATGCCAAAAACATTCAGTACTTC
CASFEGNAKNIQYF
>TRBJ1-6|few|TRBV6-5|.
TGTGCCAGCCGGAGGGGCAGAAATTCACCCCTCCACTTT
CASRRGRNSPLHF
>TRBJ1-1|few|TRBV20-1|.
TGCAGTGCTAAGGGGGTTGGCACTGAAGCTTTCTTT
CSAKGVGTEAFF
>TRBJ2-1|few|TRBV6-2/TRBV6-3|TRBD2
TGTGCCAGCAGTGCCCTCCAAGGATCGGGCGGGAGTGTGAGAGATGAGCAGTTCTTC
CASSALQGSGGSVRDEQFF
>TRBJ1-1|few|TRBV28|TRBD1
TGTGCCAGCAGTTCCCAGCAGGGGGTCCCTGAAGCTTTCTTT
CASSSQQGVPEAFF
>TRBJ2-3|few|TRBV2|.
TGTGCCAGCAGTGAATTTGGACCTAGCACAGATACGCAGTATTTT
CASSEFGPSTDTQYF
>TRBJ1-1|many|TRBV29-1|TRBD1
TGCAGCGTTTTGTTACAGGGGGCGCACACTGAAGCTTTCTTT
CSVLLQGAHTEAFF
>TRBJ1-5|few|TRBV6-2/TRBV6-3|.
TGTGCCAGCAGCGCTCAGGGGTATAGCAATCAGCCCCAGCATTTT
CASSAQGYSNQPQHF
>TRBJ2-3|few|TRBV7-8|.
TGTGCCAGCAGCTTAATGAGATCCCACACAGATACGCAGTATTTT
CASSLMRSHTDTQYF
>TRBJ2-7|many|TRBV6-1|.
TGTGCCAGCGTGCGGGACGCCGGCGAGCAGTACTTC
CASVRDAGEQYF
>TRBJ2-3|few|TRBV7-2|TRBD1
TGTGCCAGCAGCCTAGGACAGGGGGCTGTCGCAGATACGCAGTATTTT
CASSLGQGAVADTQYF
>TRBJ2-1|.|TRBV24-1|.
TGTGCCACCAGTGATTTCAGGGACAATGAGCAGTTCTTC
CATSDFRDNEQFF
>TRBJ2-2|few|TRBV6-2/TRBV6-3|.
TGTGCCAGCACCGGAATGGGAACCGGGGAGCTGTTTTTT
CASTGMGTGELFF
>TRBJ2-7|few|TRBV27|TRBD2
TGTGCCAGCAGTCCGTCCTCCGGGACTAGCGTCCACGAGCAGTACTTC
CASSPSSGTSVHEQYF
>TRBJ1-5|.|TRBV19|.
TGTGCCAGTAGTATCGACGACGCGACCGGCAATCAGCCCCAGCATTTT
CASSIDDATGNQPQHF
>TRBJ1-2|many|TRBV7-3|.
TGTGCCAGCAGCTTAAACAGGGTAGACTATGGCTACACCTTC
CASSLNRVDYGYTF
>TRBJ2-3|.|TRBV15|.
TGTGCCCGCAGAGAGACAGGAGTAAGGGGCTTT
CARRETGVRGF
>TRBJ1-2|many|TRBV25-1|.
TGTGCCAGCAGTGAGGGGCTTCAGGGCTACACCTTC
CASSEGLQGYTF
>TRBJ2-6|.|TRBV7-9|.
TGTGCCAGCAGCTTAGAGGACCCTCCCTTCTCTGGGGCCAACGTCCTGACTTTC
CASSLEDPPFSGANVLTF
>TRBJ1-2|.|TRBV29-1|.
TGCAGCGTTGGAGGCGGTACTAACTATGGCTACACCTTC
CSVGGGTNYGYTF
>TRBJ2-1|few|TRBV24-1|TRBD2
TGTGCCACCAGTGGGGGGGGACTAGCGGGAGTCGATGAGCAGTTCTTC
CATSGGGLAGVDEQFF
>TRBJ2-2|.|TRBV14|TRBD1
TGTGCCAGCAGCGGAACAGGGGGCGGGGAGCTGTTTTTT
CASSGTGGGELFF
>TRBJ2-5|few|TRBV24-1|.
TGTGCCACCAGTGACTCTTCCGGGGTCGGGGAGACCCAGTACTTC
CATSDSSGVGETQYF
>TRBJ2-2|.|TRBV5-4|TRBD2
TGTGCCAGCAGCTTGGTGGCGGGAGCGTTCGGGGAGCTGTTTTTT
CASSLVAGAFGELFF
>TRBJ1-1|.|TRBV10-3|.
TGTGCCATCCACTCGATTGCCACAAATGAAGCTTTCTTT
CAIHSIATNEAFF
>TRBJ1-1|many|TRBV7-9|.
TGTGCCAGCAGCTTTTCGCTGTCTGAAGCTTTCTTT
CASSFSLSEAFF
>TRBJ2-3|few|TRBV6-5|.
TGTGCCAGCAGTCCACAGACAAGAAAGAGCACAGATACGCAGTATTTT
CASSPQTRKSTDTQYF
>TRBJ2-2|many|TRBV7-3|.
TGTGCCAGCAGCTTCGTGGGAGGATCCGGGGAGCTGTTTTTT
CASSFVGGSGELFF
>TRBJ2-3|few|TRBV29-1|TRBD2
TGCAGCGTTGCCGCTAGCGGGAGTACAGATACGCAGTATTTT
CSVAASGSTDTQYF
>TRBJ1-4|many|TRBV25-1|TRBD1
TGTGCCAGCAGTGAATCCCGAGGGGGCAAGACAGGGAATGAAAAACTGTTTTTT
CASSESRGGKTGNEKLFF
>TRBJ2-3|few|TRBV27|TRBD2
TGTGCCAGCAGTGCGGGGGCGGGAGGGCCAGATACGCAGTATTTT
CASSAGAGGPDTQYF
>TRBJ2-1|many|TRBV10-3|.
TGTGCCACCCTACCGGGGGAGGAGGATGAGCAGTTCTTC
CATLPGEEDEQFF
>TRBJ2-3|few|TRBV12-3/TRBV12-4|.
TGTGCCAGCAGTTTTTTTCGCAGGGGAACAGATACGCAGTATTTT
CASSFFRRGTDTQYF
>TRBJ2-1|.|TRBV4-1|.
TGCGCCAGCAGCCAAGTGGGGGATTTGGTAGGACAGCAGTTCTTC
CASSQVGDLVGQQFF
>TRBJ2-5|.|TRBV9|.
TGTGCCAGCAGCGTGGGAGTAGGAGTGGAGACCCAGTACTTC
CASSVGVGVETQYF
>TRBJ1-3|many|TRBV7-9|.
TGTGCCAGCAGCTTGGAGGGCGGGATGACTGGAAACACCATATATTTT
CASSLEGGMTGNTIYF
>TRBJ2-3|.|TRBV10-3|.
TGTGCCATCAGTGACTGGGGCGGGCCCACAGATACGCAGTATTTT
CAISDWGGPTDTQYF
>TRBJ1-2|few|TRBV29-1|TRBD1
TGCAGCGTCGTACAGGGGACTTCTAATTGGGGCTACACCTTC
CSVVQGTSNWGYTF
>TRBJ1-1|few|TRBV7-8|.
TGTGCCAGCAGCTTAGCAGGACAGATGAACACTGAAGCTTTCTTT
CASSLAGQMNTEAFF
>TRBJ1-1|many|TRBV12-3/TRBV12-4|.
TGTGCCAGCATTCTAGGACAGCCCAACACTGAAGCTTTCTTT
CASILGQPNTEAFF
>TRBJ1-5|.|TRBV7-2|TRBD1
TGTGCCAGCAGCTTAAGACAGGGAGAGGGTCAGCCCCAGCATTTT
CASSLRQGEGQPQHF
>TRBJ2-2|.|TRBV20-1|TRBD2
TGCAGTGCTAGGCCCGGACTAGGCTTATTGGGAAACACCGGGGAGCTGTTTTTT
CSARPGLGLLGNTGELFF
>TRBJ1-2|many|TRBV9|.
TGTGCCAGCAGCGGAAACAGTGCTGGCTACACCTTC
CASSGNSAGYTF
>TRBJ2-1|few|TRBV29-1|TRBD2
TGCAGCGTCGGAAAAGTAGCGGGGGGGGACAATGAGCAGTTCTTC
CSVGKVAGGDNEQFF
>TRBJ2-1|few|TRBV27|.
TGTGCCAGCAGCCCCCCCCCTACTGGGTCGAGCCCTGAGCAGTTCTTC
CASSPPPTGSSPEQFF
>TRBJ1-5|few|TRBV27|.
TGTGCCAGCAGTTTACACGGTAGCAATCAGCCCCAGCATTTT
CASSLHGSNQPQHF
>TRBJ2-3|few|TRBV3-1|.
TGTGCCAGCAGCCGAAGGGGGGATTTGAGCACAGATACGCAGTATTTT
CASSRRGDLSTDTQYF
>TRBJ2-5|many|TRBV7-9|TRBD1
TGTGCCAGCAGCGCAGATCAGGGGGCCGGAGAGACCCAGTACTTC
CASSADQGAGETQYF
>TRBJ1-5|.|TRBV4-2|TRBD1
TGTGCCAGCAGCCAAGACCCCCGATCGTGGACAGGGAATCAGCCCCAGCATTTT
CASSQDPRSWTGNQPQHF